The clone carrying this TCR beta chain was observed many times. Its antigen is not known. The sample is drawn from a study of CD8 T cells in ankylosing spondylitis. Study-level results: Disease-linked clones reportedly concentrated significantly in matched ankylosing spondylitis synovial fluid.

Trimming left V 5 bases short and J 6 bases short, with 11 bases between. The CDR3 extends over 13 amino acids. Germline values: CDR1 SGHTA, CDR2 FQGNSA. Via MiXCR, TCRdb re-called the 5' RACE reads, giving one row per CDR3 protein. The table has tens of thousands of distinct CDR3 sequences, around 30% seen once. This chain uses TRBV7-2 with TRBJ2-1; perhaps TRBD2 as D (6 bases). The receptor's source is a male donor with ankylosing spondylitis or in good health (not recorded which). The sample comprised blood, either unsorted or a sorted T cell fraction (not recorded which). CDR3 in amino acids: CASSPAGPNEQFF. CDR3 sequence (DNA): TGTGCCAGCAGCCCCGCGGGGCCCAATGAGCAGTTCTTC.